The sequence of this TCR beta chain was determined in a study of T-cell memory formation after mild COVID-19. Each CDR3 protein is one row after TCRdb ran MiXCR on the 5' RACE reads. This sample has approximately 88,000 distinct CDR3 sequences, with about 23% found just once. Turning to this clonotype: Its antigen remains unknown.

Study conclusions and caveats: Contracting clones from day 15 to 85 had balanced CD4/CD8; later expanders favoured CD4+.

The CDR3 is made up of 18 amino acids. Deletions cut 0 bases from V and 0 bases from J, with 17 bases between. Germline V CDR1 and CDR2: SGHRS, YFSETQ. V and J are TRBV5-1 and TRBJ2-3; the D gene is possibly TRBD1 (6 bases). The sequencing sample was made of PBMCs or a T cell subset sorted from them (not recorded which). This TCR was sampled from a man in his late teens or twenties who had mild COVID-19 (a few samples of this study predate the infection). Cell type and time point are not known. The CDR3 sequence is CASSLELIGTSSTDTQYF. DNA of the CDR3: TGCGCCAGCAGCTTGGAGTTAATCGGGACATCTAGCACAGATACGCAGTATTTT.